This T cell receptor (beta chain) was recorded in a study of CD8+ T cells in alopecia areata. As to this clone: Antigen: not known.

After isolation, RNA underwent reverse transcription to generate cDNA as the sequencing template. The protocol was immunoSEQ multiplex PCR, while the TCRdb copy is restricted to in-frame clones and leaves out a portion. The sample records about 120,000 clones, about 61% being singletons. Study conclusions and caveats: Relative to normal scalp, lesional scalp, especially alopecia totalis/universalis, showed higher clonality.

Germline CDR1 and CDR2: MGHRA and YSYEKL. V lost 0 bases to trimming and J lost 6 bases, with 15 bases between them. The CDR3 sequence is 16 residues long. The sample taken for sequencing was CD4+ T cells sorted from blood. The V call is TRBV4-1, the J call TRBJ1-5; D is perhaps TRBD1 (6 bases). The sequence was obtained from a human donor in good health. CDR3 nucleotides: TGCGCCAGCAGCCAAGAGGGCTCAGGGGCTGGTCAGCCCCAGCATTTT. Amino acid sequence: CASSQEGSGAGQPQHF.